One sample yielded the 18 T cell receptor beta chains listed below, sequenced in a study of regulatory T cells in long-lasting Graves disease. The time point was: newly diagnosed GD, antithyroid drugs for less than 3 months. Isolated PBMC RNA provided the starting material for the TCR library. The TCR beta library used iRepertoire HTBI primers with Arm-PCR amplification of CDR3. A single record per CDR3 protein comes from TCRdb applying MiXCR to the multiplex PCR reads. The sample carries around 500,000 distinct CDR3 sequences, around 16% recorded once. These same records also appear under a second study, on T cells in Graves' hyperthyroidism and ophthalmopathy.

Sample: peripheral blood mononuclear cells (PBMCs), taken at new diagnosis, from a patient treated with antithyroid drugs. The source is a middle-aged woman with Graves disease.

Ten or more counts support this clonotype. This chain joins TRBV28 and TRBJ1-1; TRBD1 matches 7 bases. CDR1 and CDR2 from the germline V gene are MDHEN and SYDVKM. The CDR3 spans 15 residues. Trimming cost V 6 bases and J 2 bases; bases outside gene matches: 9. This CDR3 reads CASSNGQVPNTEAFF. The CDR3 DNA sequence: TGTGCCAGCAGCAACGGACAGGTCCCTAACACTGAAGCTTTCTTT.

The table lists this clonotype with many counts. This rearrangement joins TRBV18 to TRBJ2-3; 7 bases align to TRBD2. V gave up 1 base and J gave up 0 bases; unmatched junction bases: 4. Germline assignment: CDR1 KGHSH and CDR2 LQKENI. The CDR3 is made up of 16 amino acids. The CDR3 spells CASSPRGGSSTDTQYF. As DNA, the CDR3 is TGTGCCAGCTCACCACGGGGCGGGAGTAGCACAGATACGCAGTATTTT.

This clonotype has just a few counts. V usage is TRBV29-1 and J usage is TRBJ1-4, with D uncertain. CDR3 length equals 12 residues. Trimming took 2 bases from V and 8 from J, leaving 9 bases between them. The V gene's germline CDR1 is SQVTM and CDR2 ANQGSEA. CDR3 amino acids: CSVEIPGEKLFF. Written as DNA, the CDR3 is TGCAGCGTTGAAATCCCCGGGGAAAAACTGTTTTTT.

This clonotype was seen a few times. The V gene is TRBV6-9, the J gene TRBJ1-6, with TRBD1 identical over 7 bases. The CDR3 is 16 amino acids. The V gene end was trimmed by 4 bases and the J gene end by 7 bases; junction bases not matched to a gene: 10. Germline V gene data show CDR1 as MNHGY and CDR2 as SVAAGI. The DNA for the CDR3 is TGTGCCAGCAGTTCCGGACAGGTTATTGGGAATTCACCCCTCCACTTT. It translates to CASSSGQVIGNSPLHF.

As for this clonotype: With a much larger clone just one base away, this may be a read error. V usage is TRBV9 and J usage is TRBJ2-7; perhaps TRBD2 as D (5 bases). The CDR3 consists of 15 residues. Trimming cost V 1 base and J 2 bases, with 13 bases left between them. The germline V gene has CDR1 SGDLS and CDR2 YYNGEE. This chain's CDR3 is CASSVSYGLTYEQYF. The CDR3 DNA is TGTGCCAGCAGCGTATCATACGGACTCACCTACGAGCAGTACTTC.

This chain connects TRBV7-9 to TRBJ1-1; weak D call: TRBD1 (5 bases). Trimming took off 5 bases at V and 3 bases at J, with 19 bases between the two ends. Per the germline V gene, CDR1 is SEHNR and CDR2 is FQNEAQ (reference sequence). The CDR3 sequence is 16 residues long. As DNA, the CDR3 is TGTGCCAGCAGCCCCTGGGCAGGGAGGTTGGACACTGAAGCTTTCTTT. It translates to CASSPWAGRLDTEAFF.

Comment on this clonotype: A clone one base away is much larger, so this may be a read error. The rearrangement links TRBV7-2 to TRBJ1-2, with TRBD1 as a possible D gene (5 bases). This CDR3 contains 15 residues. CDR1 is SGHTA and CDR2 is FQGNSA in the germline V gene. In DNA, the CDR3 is TGTGCCAGCAGCCGACCCCCCACGGGGACCTATGGCTACAACTTC. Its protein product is CASSRPPTGTYGYNF.

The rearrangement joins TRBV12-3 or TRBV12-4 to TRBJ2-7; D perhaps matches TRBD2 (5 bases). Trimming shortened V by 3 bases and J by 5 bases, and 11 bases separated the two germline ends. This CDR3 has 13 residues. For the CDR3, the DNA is TGTGCCAGCAGTTTTGGAGCGCGGGACGAGCAGTACTTC. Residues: CASSFGARDEQYF.

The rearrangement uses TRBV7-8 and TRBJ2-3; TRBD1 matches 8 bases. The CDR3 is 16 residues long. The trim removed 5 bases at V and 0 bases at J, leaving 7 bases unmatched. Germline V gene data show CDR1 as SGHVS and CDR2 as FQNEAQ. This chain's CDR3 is CASSPTRTGSTDTQYF. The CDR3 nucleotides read TGTGCCAGCAGCCCGACCCGGACAGGGAGCACAGATACGCAGTATTTT. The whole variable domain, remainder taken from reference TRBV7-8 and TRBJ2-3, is GAGVSQSPRYKVAKRGQDVALRCDPISGHVSLFWYQQALGQGPEFLTYFQNEAQLDKSGLPSDRFFAERPEGSVSTLKIQRTQQEDSAVYLCASSPTRTGSTDTQYFGPGTRLTVL.

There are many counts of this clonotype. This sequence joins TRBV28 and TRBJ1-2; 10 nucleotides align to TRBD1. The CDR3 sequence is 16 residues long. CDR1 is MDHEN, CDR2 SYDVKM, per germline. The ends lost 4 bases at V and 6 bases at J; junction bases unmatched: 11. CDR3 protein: CASSSRPGQGMDGYTF. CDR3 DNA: TGTGCCAGCAGTTCGAGACCGGGACAGGGGATGGATGGCTACACCTTC.

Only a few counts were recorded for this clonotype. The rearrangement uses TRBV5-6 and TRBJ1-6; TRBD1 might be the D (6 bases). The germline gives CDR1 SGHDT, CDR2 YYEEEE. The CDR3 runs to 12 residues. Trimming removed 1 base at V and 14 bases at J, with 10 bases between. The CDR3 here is CASSLSGGTLHF. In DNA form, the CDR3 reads TGTGCCAGCAGCTTGTCGGGGGGCACCCTCCACTTT. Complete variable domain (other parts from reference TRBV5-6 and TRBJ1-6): DAGVTQSPTHLIKTRGQQVTLRCSPKSGHDTVSWYQQALGQGPQFIFQYYEEEERQRGNFPDRFSGHQFPNYSSELNVNALLLGDSALYLCASSLSGGTLHFGNGTRLTVT.

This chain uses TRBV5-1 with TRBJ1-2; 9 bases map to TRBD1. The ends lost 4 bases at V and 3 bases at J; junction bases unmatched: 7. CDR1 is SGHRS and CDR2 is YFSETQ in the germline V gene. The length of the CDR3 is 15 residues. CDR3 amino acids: CASSRDRESHYGYTF. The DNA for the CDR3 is TGCGCCAGCAGCCGGGACAGGGAGAGCCACTATGGCTACACCTTC.

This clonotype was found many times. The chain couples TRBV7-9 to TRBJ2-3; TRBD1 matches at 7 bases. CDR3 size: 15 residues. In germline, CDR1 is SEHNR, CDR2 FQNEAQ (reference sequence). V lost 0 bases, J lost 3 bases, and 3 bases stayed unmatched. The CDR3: CASSLAQGQTDTQYF. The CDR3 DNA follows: TGTGCCAGCAGCTTAGCGCAGGGACAGACAGATACGCAGTATTTT.

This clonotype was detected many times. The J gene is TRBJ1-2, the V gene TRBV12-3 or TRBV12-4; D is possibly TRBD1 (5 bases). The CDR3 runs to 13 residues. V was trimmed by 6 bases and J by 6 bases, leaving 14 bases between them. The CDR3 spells CASSSGTGNGYTF. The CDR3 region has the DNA TGTGCCAGCAGCTCCGGGACGGGGAATGGCTACACCTTC.

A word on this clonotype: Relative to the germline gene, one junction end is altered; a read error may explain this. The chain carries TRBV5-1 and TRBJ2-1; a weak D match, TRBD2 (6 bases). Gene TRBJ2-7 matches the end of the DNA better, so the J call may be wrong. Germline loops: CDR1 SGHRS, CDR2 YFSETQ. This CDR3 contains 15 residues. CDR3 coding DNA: TGTGCCAGCAGCTTTTTCGGTGGGGGGTACAATGAGCAGTACTTC. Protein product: CASSFFGGGYNEQYF.

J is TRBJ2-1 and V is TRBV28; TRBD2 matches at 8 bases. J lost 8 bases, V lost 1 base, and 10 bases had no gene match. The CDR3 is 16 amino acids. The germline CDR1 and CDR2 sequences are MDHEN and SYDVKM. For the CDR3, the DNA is TGTGCCAGCAGTTTATCCGGAGCGGGGGTCGGCGATGAGCAGTTCTTC. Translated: CASSLSGAGVGDEQFF. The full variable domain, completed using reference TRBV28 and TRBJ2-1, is DVKVTQSSRYLVKRTGEKVFLECVQDMDHENMFWYRQDPGLGLRLIYFSYDVKMKEKGDIPEGYSVSREKKERFSLILESASTNQTSMYLCASSLSGAGVGDEQFFGPGTRLTVL.

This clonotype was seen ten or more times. The CDR3 nucleotides read TGTGCCAGCAGCACAGGCGTTATACAGGTGTACAATGAGCAGTTCTTC. Encoded protein: CASSTGVIQVYNEQFF. The V gene is TRBV28, the J gene TRBJ2-1, with D possibly TRBD1 on 5 matching bases. The CDR3 is made up of 16 amino acids. CDR1 and CDR2 (germline): MDHEN, SYDVKM. Between the trimmed V and J ends, which lost 6 bases and 4 bases, there was a span of 19 bases.

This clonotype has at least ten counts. As DNA, the CDR3 is TGTGCCAGCAGTTTACAGCGGGGGGTCCAAGAGACCCAGTACTTC. Protein product: CASSLQRGVQETQYF. The chain is built from TRBV12-3 or TRBV12-4 and TRBJ2-5; 9 bases fit TRBD2. V shed 2 bases and J 1 base; nucleotides not matched to a gene: 2. CDR3 length: 15 residues.